The T cell receptor beta chain under discussion was sequenced for a study of T-cell reconstitution after alpha-beta-depleted transplantation in children. For TCRbeta, the library was prepared with unique molecular identifiers. TCRdb re-derived calls from the PCR reads in MiXCR, one entry per CDR3 protein. Found here are roughly 500,000 distinct CDR3 sequences, over 25% of them singletons; the top ten hold 2% to 3%. The V gene lost 4 bases and the J gene lost 4 bases, with 11 bases spanning the gap. CDR1 is MNHEY and CDR2 is SVGAGI in the germline V gene. This CDR3 spans 14 amino acids. This clonotype has a single count.

The chain recombines TRBV6-5 with TRBJ1-5; D remains ambiguous. The sample in question was PBMCs from the stem cell graft donor, obtained from the stem cell graft. The clonotype originates from a human donor who donated a stem cell graft to a child with aplastic anemia. The CDR3 bases are TGTGCCAGCAGTTCCCCGGCGAGAAATCAGCCCCAGCATTTT. This sequence encodes CASSSPARNQPQHF.